This passage covers 16 T cell receptor beta chains from one sample sequenced in a study of shared clonotypes between healthy human individuals. Profiled with immunoSEQ multiplex PCR; TCRdb holds only in-frame clones, not every one. The table includes roughly 700,000 clones, roughly 70% detected once. Sample: memory CD4+ T cells sorted from blood. Subset defined: CD45RA-negative fraction. These receptors came from a woman aged 25 to 39 in good health.

The CDR3 DNA is TGCAGCGTTTGGTGGGACAGGGGTGGCACAGATACGCAGTATTTT. It codes for CSVWWDRGGTDTQYF. This chain joins TRBV29-1 and TRBJ2-3; 10 bases map to TRBD1. The germline CDR1 and CDR2 sequences are SQVTM and ANQGSEA. The V gene end was trimmed by 5 bases and the J gene end by 1 base; junction bases not matched to a gene: 6. The CDR3 is 15 amino acids.

This clone was seen a single time. V and J are TRBV9 and TRBJ2-5; 10 nucleotides agree with TRBD1. Trimming removed 0 bases from V and 5 bases from J; junction bases left unmatched: 19. The V gene's germline CDR1 is SGDLS and CDR2 YYNGEE. The CDR3 length is 20 residues. The CDR3 reads CASSVAGTGEVGGSRETQYF. The CDR3 coding sequence is TGTGCCAGCAGCGTAGCTGGGACAGGGGAAGTGGGCGGGAGTAGGGAGACCCAGTACTTC.

The V and J genes are TRBV19 and TRBJ2-7; D call uncertain. CDR1 is LNHDA, CDR2 SQIVND, per germline (reference sequence). Trimming took 5 bases from V and 2 from J, leaving 10 bases between them. There are 13 residues in the CDR3. Written as DNA, the CDR3 is TGTGCCAGTAGTTTGACTCGAACCTACGAGCAGTACTTC. This translates into CASSLTRTYEQYF.

The rearrangement links TRBV5-1 to TRBJ2-2, with 12 nucleotides matching TRBD2. Trimming took 2 bases from V and 5 from J; bases not matched to a gene: 7. From germline, CDR1 is SGHRS and CDR2 YFSETQ. This CDR3 has 17 residues. For the CDR3, the DNA is TGCGCCAGCAGCTTCACGACTAGCGGGAGTGGGACCGGGGAGCTGTTTTTT. Encoded protein: CASSFTTSGSGTGELFF.

The chain links TRBV7-6 to TRBJ2-2, with D uncertain. V lost 1 base, J lost 7 bases, and 4 bases lay in between. CDR1 and CDR2 (germline): SGHVS, FNYEAQ. The CDR3 extends over 12 amino acids. CDR3 DNA sequence: TGTGCCAGCAGCTTAGGGGTCGGGGAGCTGTTTTTT. Residues: CASSLGVGELFF.

V gene TRBV2 combines with J gene TRBJ2-5; 7 bases line up with TRBD1. The trim removed 9 bases at V and 0 bases at J, leaving 10 bases unmatched. The CDR3 contains 15 residues. Germline lookup yields CDR1 SNHLY and CDR2 FYNNEI. The CDR3 is CASGPGQQYQETQYF. In DNA, the CDR3 is TGTGCCAGTGGGCCGGGACAGCAATACCAAGAGACCCAGTACTTC.

The genes are TRBV5-1 and TRBJ2-5; TRBD1 is a possible D gene (6 bases). V was shortened by 4 bases and J by 1 base, with 11 bases between the two germline ends. The CDR3 runs to 14 residues. Looked up from germline, CDR1 is SGHRS and CDR2 is YFSETQ. The CDR3 DNA is TGCGCCAGCAGCCAGGGGCCGTCCCAAGAGACCCAGTACTTC. This codes for CASSQGPSQETQYF. Full variable domain (missing parts from reference TRBV5-1 and TRBJ2-5): KAGVTQTPRYLIKTRGQQVTLSCSPISGHRSVSWYQQTPGQGLQFLFEYFSETQRNKGNFPGRFSGRQFSNSRSEMNVSTLELGDSALYLCASSQGPSQETQYFGPGTRLLVL.

This rearrangement joins TRBV5-5 to TRBJ1-1, with D hard to call. V was pared by 0 bases and J by 3 bases, with 6 bases between. This CDR3 has 13 amino acids. Germline CDR1 is SGHKS and CDR2 is YYEKEE (reference sequence). CDR3 in amino acids: CASSLARDTEAFF. For the CDR3, the DNA is TGTGCCAGCAGCTTGGCCCGCGACACTGAAGCTTTCTTT.

This chain uses TRBV29-1 with TRBJ2-3; D remains ambiguous. Trimming shortened V by 3 bases and J by 6 bases, and 10 bases separated the two germline ends. CDR3 length equals 12 residues. CDR1 is SQVTM, CDR2 ANQGSEA, per germline. CDR3 nucleotides: TGCAGCGTTGATGGAGCGTCGGATACGCAGTATTTT. Its translation: CSVDGASDTQYF.

Many counts were recorded for this clone. Other DNA sequences in this specimen translate into the identical CDR3. V is TRBV5-1 and J is TRBJ2-1; perhaps TRBD1 as D (6 bases). The CDR3 runs to 15 residues. CDR1 is SGHRS, CDR2 YFSETQ, per germline. Trimming took off 3 bases at V and 0 bases at J, with 10 bases between the two ends. Here the CDR3 reads CASSSDSSSYNEQFF. The CDR3 DNA sequence: TGCGCCAGCAGCTCGGACAGCAGCTCCTACAATGAGCAGTTCTTC.

This chain uses TRBV10-3 with TRBJ1-2; no firm D call. This CDR3 contains 15 residues. CDR1 is ENHRY and CDR2 is SYGVKD in the germline V gene. Trimming removed 0 bases at V and 2 bases at J, with 10 bases between. The DNA for the CDR3 is TGTGCCATCAGTGAGTCACAGAACGGGAACTATGGCTACACCTTC. This translates into CAISESQNGNYGYTF.

As for this clone: The junction and the germline gene differ at one end; a read error may be behind it. This chain uses TRBV7-3 with TRBJ2-3, with D unresolved. The germline V gene has CDR1 SGHTA and CDR2 FQGTGA. The length of the CDR3 is 16 residues. CDR3 in DNA: TGCGCCAGCAGCCAAGTTAACCTAGTTTCCACAGATACGCAGTATTTT. It yields the protein CASSQVNLVSTDTQYF.

This rearrangement joins TRBV5-4 to TRBJ2-2; possible D gene TRBD2, 6 bases. The CDR3 runs 17 residues. The V end was cut by 4 bases, the J end by 9 bases, with 25 bases between. Germline V gene sequence: CDR1 SGHNT, CDR2 YYREEE (reference sequence). CDR3 nucleotide sequence: TGTGCCAGCAGCCAAGATGGAGCGGGCGAGGCCTTCCGGGAGCTGTTTTTT. Translation: CASSQDGAGEAFRELFF. Complete variable domain (other parts from reference TRBV5-4 and TRBJ2-2): ETGVTQSPTHLIKTRGQQVTLRCSSQSGHNTVSWYQQALGQGPQFIFQYYREEENGRGNFPPRFSGLQFPNYSSELNVNALELDDSALYLCASSQDGAGEAFRELFFGEGSRLTVL.

The chain employs TRBV29-1 and TRBJ2-7, with D uncertain. Germline assignment: CDR1 SQVTM and CDR2 ANQGSEA. V lost 6 bases to trimming and J lost 2 bases, with 14 bases between them. This CDR3 comprises 13 residues. The CDR3 coding sequence is TGCAGCGTCCAACCCCCCCCAACCTACGAGCAGTACTTC. Residues: CSVQPPPTYEQYF.

Written as DNA, the CDR3 is TGTGCCAGCAGCTTAGGCCCTGGCAGGCTAAACACCGGGGAGCTGTTTTTT. Translating it yields CASSLGPGRLNTGELFF. The V call is TRBV7-9, the J call TRBJ2-2, with D unresolved. V lost 1 base and J 2 bases, leaving 14 bases between the germline ends. Per germline, CDR1 SEHNR and CDR2 FQNEAQ (reference sequence). This CDR3 region has 17 residues.

The chain has TRBV9 and TRBJ2-2; TRBD2 agrees at 9 bases. CDR1 SGDLS and CDR2 YYNGEE come from the germline V gene. This CDR3 comprises 17 residues. V lost 1 base to trimming and J lost 6 bases; unmatched junction nucleotides: 10. The CDR3 sequence: CASSVFEASGISGELFF. The CDR3 DNA follows: TGTGCCAGCAGCGTATTTGAGGCTAGCGGGATTTCCGGGGAGCTGTTTTTT.